Presented here are 23 T cell receptor beta chains from one specimen sequenced in a study of OX40 agonist ivuxolimab in advanced cancers. Using immunoSEQ multiplex PCR, the repertoire was profiled, and TCRdb retains in-frame clones only, with some absent. The sample has about 100,000 clones, 80% to 90% seen once. Here the sequenced sample was CD4+ or CD8+ T cells sorted from blood, taken in a trial of the OX40 agonist ivuxolimab. The receptor set was obtained from an adult with an advanced solid tumor such as melanoma, head and neck, liver or kidney cancer.

The chain employs TRBV19 and TRBJ1-5; D remains ambiguous. There are 11 residues in the CDR3. The V end was cut by 5 bases, the J end by 9 bases, with 8 bases between. The germline V gene encodes CDR1 LNHDA and CDR2 SQIVND (reference sequence). The CDR3 DNA reads TGTGCCAGTAGTGGCACGGGGCCCCAGCATTTT. Its translation: CASSGTGPQHF.

This chain connects TRBV23-1 to TRBJ2-1; D may be TRBD2 (6 bases). TRBV23-1 is an open reading frame whose function is uncertain. The CDR3 consists of 15 residues. The V end was cut by 2 bases, the J end by 4 bases, with 12 bases between. The CDR3 DNA sequence: TGCGCCAGCAGTCAACCCCCCGGGAGTTACAATGAGCAGTTCTTC. Encoded protein: CASSQPPGSYNEQFF.

V usage is TRBV7-9 and J usage is TRBJ2-3; D ambiguous. CDR3 size: 13 residues. The V end was cut by 4 bases, the J end by 12 bases, with 17 bases between. Germline CDR1 is SEHNR and CDR2 is FQNEAQ (reference sequence). Here the CDR3 reads CASSSWTESAQYF. In DNA form, the CDR3 reads TGTGCCAGCAGCTCCTGGACGGAATCAGCTCAGTATTTT.

The CDR3 sequence: CASSTPDSYNEQFF. The CDR3 nucleotides are TGTGCCAGTAGTACACCGGACTCGTACAATGAGCAGTTCTTC. This chain links TRBV19 with TRBJ2-1; perhaps TRBD2 as D (5 bases). The CDR3 is made up of 14 amino acids. V was clipped by 4 bases and J by 4 bases, with 11 bases between them. CDR1 and CDR2 from the germline V gene are LNHDA and SQIVND (reference sequence).

The chain couples TRBV2 to TRBJ1-4; 7 bases fit TRBD1. The CDR3 consists of 13 residues. V was pared by 5 bases and J by 6 bases, with 3 bases of the junction left unmatched. Germline V gene data show CDR1 as SNHLY and CDR2 as FYNNEI. CDR3 sequence: CASSPDRDEKLFF. CDR3 in DNA: TGTGCCAGCAGTCCCGACAGGGATGAAAAACTGTTTTTT.

V and J are TRBV10-1 and TRBJ1-4, with unresolved D. The CDR3 consists of 12 residues. V lost 5 bases to trimming and J lost 7 bases, with 8 bases between them. CDR1 is WNHNN and CDR2 is SYGVQD in the germline V gene (reference sequence). The CDR3 region has the DNA TGCGCCAGCAGTCCTGACCGTGAAAAACTGTTTTTT. Residues: CASSPDREKLFF.

V gene TRBV10-3 combines with J gene TRBJ1-1, with D maybe TRBD1 (5 bases). Germline lookup yields CDR1 ENHRY and CDR2 SYGVKD. The CDR3 spans 12 residues. The ends were cut back, 4 bases at V and 6 bases at J, with 9 bases in the middle. The CDR3 is CAISADRSEAFF. CDR3 DNA sequence: TGTGCCATCAGTGCAGACAGATCTGAAGCTTTCTTT.

The chain has TRBV6-1 and TRBJ1-5; 9 positions agree with TRBD1. With V trimmed by 4 bases and J by 5 bases, 3 bases remained unmatched. The V gene's germline CDR1 is MNHNS and CDR2 SASEGT. The CDR3 consists of 14 residues. In DNA form, the CDR3 reads TGTGCCAGCAGTGGGACAGGGGTGGATCAGCCCCAGCATTTT. Its translation: CASSGTGVDQPQHF.

This clone was detected only once. The chain couples TRBV27 to TRBJ1-2; D is undetermined. Trimming shortened V by 5 bases and J by 2 bases, and 12 bases separated the two germline ends. Germline V CDR1 and CDR2: MNHEY, SMNVEV (reference sequence). The CDR3 has 14 amino acids. Here the CDR3 DNA reads TGTGCCAGCAGTGCCCGGACGGAAAACTATGGCTACACCTTC. Translating gives CASSARTENYGYTF.

The chain couples TRBV5-1 to TRBJ2-2; tentative D call: TRBD1 (5 bases). There are 14 residues in the CDR3. In germline, CDR1 is SGHRS, CDR2 YFSETQ. The germline V and J ends were trimmed by 5 bases and 0 bases, with 8 bases remaining between them. CDR3 amino acids: CASRTAPNTGELFF. The CDR3 DNA sequence: TGCGCCAGCAGGACAGCTCCGAACACCGGGGAGCTGTTTTTT. The full variable domain, its missing parts supplied by reference TRBV5-1 and TRBJ2-2, is KAGVTQTPRYLIKTRGQQVTLSCSPISGHRSVSWYQQTPGQGLQFLFEYFSETQRNKGNFPGRFSGRQFSNSRSEMNVSTLELGDSALYLCASRTAPNTGELFFGEGSRLTVL.

The chain carries TRBV5-1 and TRBJ2-1; D unclear. This CDR3 region has 14 residues. The germline V and J ends were trimmed by 0 bases and 6 bases, with 10 bases remaining between them. Germline-derived CDR1 and CDR2 are SGHRS and YFSETQ. The CDR3 DNA is TGCGCCAGCAGCTTGGGGCCCTGGGGCAATGAGCAGTTCTTC. Translation: CASSLGPWGNEQFF. The variable domain in full, completed from reference TRBV5-1 and TRBJ2-1, reads KAGVTQTPRYLIKTRGQQVTLSCSPISGHRSVSWYQQTPGQGLQFLFEYFSETQRNKGNFPGRFSGRQFSNSRSEMNVSTLELGDSALYLCASSLGPWGNEQFFGPGTRLTVL.

This sequence joins TRBV18 and TRBJ2-5; D ambiguous. This CDR3 contains 14 residues. V was trimmed by 4 bases and J by 3 bases, leaving 12 bases between them. From germline, CDR1 is KGHSH and CDR2 LQKENI. CDR3 nucleotide sequence: TGTGCCAGCTCACGTCGGCGGCAAGAAGAGACCCAGTACTTC. Its protein product is CASSRRRQEETQYF.

Comments on this clone: One junction end disagrees with the germline gene, perhaps due to a read error. Other DNA sequences from this sample encode an identical CDR3 as well. The chain carries TRBV28 and TRBJ1-2; no clear D. Germline V lookup: CDR1 MDHEN, CDR2 SYDVKM. This CDR3 spans 12 amino acids. The CDR3 DNA reads TGCGCCAGCAGTTTGAGTCACTATGGCTACACCTTC. Its protein is CASSLSHYGYTF.

V gene TRBV18 combines with J gene TRBJ2-3, with D possibly being TRBD2 (6 bases). The CDR3 totals 17 residues. V was trimmed by 3 bases and J by 1 base, leaving 17 bases between them. The germline V gene has CDR1 KGHSH and CDR2 LQKENI. In DNA, the CDR3 is TGTGCCAGCTCACCCGGGGGTCTAATACCGGGCACAGATACGCAGTATTTT. Translated, it gives CASSPGGLIPGTDTQYF. Looking up the rest from reference TRBV18 and TRBJ2-3 gives the full variable domain: NAGVMQNPRHLVRRRGQEARLRCSPMKGHSHVYWYRQLPEEGLKFMVYLQKENIIDESGMPKERFSAEFPKEGPSILRIQQVVRGDSAAYFCASSPGGLIPGTDTQYFGPGTRLTVL.

This chain joins TRBV30 and TRBJ1-6; D is perhaps TRBD1 (5 bases). The CDR3 loop spans 17 amino acids. From germline, CDR1 is GTSNPN and CDR2 SVGIG (reference sequence). Deletions cut 4 bases from V and 5 bases from J, with 21 bases between. CDR3: CAWNSGTARPNNSPLHF. CDR3 DNA sequence: TGTGCCTGGAACTCCGGGACGGCGAGGCCCAATAATTCACCCCTCCACTTT.

This clone showed up just once. This sequence joins TRBV6-6 and TRBJ2-2; D not certain. Germline V gene lookup returns CDR1 MNHNY and CDR2 SVGAGI (reference sequence). This CDR3 contains 12 residues. In nucleotides, the CDR3 is TGTGCTTACCGGTTGGGCACCGGGGAGCTGTTTTTT. Translated: CAYRLGTGELFF.

DNA for the CDR3: TGTGCCAGCAGGAGACTTATGAACACTGAAGCTTTCTTT. Its translation: CASRRLMNTEAFF. This rearrangement joins TRBV2 to TRBJ1-1; D not certain. V was shortened by 6 bases and J by 0 bases, with 8 bases between the two germline ends. CDR1 and CDR2 (germline): SNHLY, FYNNEI. The length of the CDR3 is 13 residues.

V usage is TRBV6-6 and J usage is TRBJ1-1; TRBD1 is a possible D gene (5 bases). Trimming cost V 1 base and J 6 bases, with 15 bases left between them. This CDR3 has 15 amino acids. Germline V gives CDR1 MNHNY, CDR2 SVGAGI (reference sequence). The chain's CDR3 is CASSYWGLRTAEAFF. The DNA for the CDR3 is TGTGCCAGCAGTTACTGGGGACTTCGGACGGCTGAAGCTTTCTTT.

The V and J genes are TRBV6-6 and TRBJ2-1; D is perhaps TRBD2 (6 bases). This CDR3 is 16 amino acids long. The germline V gene has CDR1 MNHNY and CDR2 SVGAGI (reference sequence). V lost 7 bases to trimming and J lost 8 bases, with 24 bases between them. CDR3 sequence: CASITTWRDGSDEQFF. The CDR3 DNA sequence: TGTGCCAGCATTACGACCTGGAGGGACGGAAGCGATGAGCAGTTCTTC.

The chain uses TRBV28 and TRBJ1-1; D possibly corresponds to TRBD1 (5 bases). Trimming took off 5 bases at V and 10 bases at J, with 17 bases between the two ends. This CDR3 is built from 13 residues. CDR1 is MDHEN, CDR2 SYDVKM, per germline. The CDR3 DNA reads TGTGCCAGCAGTCGGGGGTTGAACATTCTAGCTTTCTTT. This translates into CASSRGLNILAFF.

The chain recombines TRBV28 with TRBJ1-1, with TRBD1 matching over 9 bases. Germline CDR1 is MDHEN and CDR2 is SYDVKM. V lost 5 bases and J lost 6; bases outside the gene matches: 10. This CDR3 comprises 15 residues. In DNA, the CDR3 is TGTGCCAGCAGTATACCGACAGGGGGTTCGGCTGAAGCTTTCTTT. It encodes CASSIPTGGSAEAFF.

The chain combines TRBV11-2 with TRBJ2-7; the D is unclear. Germline V gene data show CDR1 as SGHAT and CDR2 as FQNNGV. This CDR3 region has 13 residues. Trimming stripped 1 base from V and 4 bases from J, with 8 bases between. In DNA, the CDR3 is TGTGCCAGCAGCTTAGGGGCAATATACGAGCAGTACTTC. It translates to CASSLGAIYEQYF.

This chain uses TRBV18 with TRBJ2-5; the D gene is possibly TRBD1 (5 bases). This CDR3 spans 13 amino acids. CDR1 and CDR2 (germline): KGHSH, LQKENI. Trimming took off 4 bases at V and 3 bases at J, with 9 bases between the two ends. Here the CDR3 reads CASSRAREETQYF. The CDR3 nucleotides read TGTGCCAGCTCACGGGCCAGGGAAGAGACCCAGTACTTC.